This TCR beta chain was captured in a study of shared clonotypes between healthy human individuals. Overall study context: Aged between 18 and 49, the donors were a couple of women and a few men.

About this clone itself: The antigen remains unidentified.

The data were produced by immunoSEQ multiplex PCR, yet TCRdb's version contains in-frame clones alone and is incomplete. The sample has a few million clones, 93% seen once. Naive CD8 populations comprised CD45RO-negative cells positively selected for CCR7, excluding terminally differentiated effector memory CD45RA+ cells. Broader study findings: Sequencing of the sorted subsets was shown by rarefaction to be incomplete despite large depth. A few donors had about 5.1% of their naive CD4 clonotypes in common. The donor pool, a small one, limited the genetic and exposure-history diversity represented.

Germline CDR1 and CDR2: SGHTA and FQGNSA. This CDR3 has 16 residues. V was cut by 5 bases and J by 3 bases, with 17 bases left in between. The clonotype was recovered from a man aged 18 to 35 in good health. Some clones in this sample may be carry-over from other donors' samples. What was sequenced was naive CD8+ T cells from PBMCs. The rearrangement links TRBV7-2 to TRBJ2-4; D is perhaps TRBD1 (6 bases). The CDR3 sequence: CASSLYREYGKNIQYF. As DNA, the CDR3 is TGTGCCAGCAGCCTGTACAGGGAATACGGCAAAAACATTCAGTACTTC.